This T cell receptor beta chain was sequenced during a study of cytomegalovirus exposure and HLA in healthy donors. 13 Jbeta primers and 60 Vbeta primers were used for the PCR. Produced via immunoSEQ multiplex PCR; TCRdb's table is partial and in-frame only. This repertoire shows around 200,000 clones, roughly 82% found once; its top ten account for approximately 1.2%. Study findings and constraints: TCR beta sequences reportedly predicted most subjects' HLA-A and HLA-B alleles accurately. In a later analysis, V- and J-gene trimming of beta chains associated with a DCLRE1C missense variant, replicated independently.

V dropped 7 bases and J dropped 2 bases, with 13 bases sitting between them. The CDR3 runs 14 residues. Germline loops: CDR1 WSHSY, CDR2 SAAADI. To note about this clone: The antigen is not known.

The J gene is TRBJ2-3, the V gene TRBV10-2, with TRBD1 as a possible D gene (6 bases). Sequenced: PBMCs. The sequence was collected from a girl aged 2 to 9 in good health and CMV-seropositive. CDR3 residues: CASTRGPDTDTQYF. The CDR3 DNA sequence: TGCGCCAGCACCAGGGGCCCCGACACAGATACGCAGTATTTT.